These T cell receptor beta chains were read from a single sample in a study of OX40 agonist ivuxolimab in advanced cancers. Measured with immunoSEQ multiplex PCR; TCRdb has only the in-frame clones, and not every one. The repertoire holds roughly 56,000 clones, with less than 90% as singletons. The sequencing here drew on CD4+ or CD8+ T cells sorted from blood, taken in a trial of the OX40 agonist ivuxolimab. These TCRs come from an adult with an advanced solid tumor such as melanoma, head and neck, liver or kidney cancer. The conserved cysteine and the conserved F or W are not part of the CDR3 here. Clone size is shown for a subset of rows, as once, few, many or a class of expanded clone.

v_call: TRBV30
clone_size: .
j_call: TRBJ2-7
cdr3_aa: AWSPVMAYEQY

v_call: TRBV10-3
clone_size: once
j_call: TRBJ2-3
cdr3_aa: AISQTGDRTDTQY

v_call: TRBV19
clone_size: .
j_call: TRBJ1-1
cdr3_aa: ASRGQALGGTEAF

v_call: TRBV7-2
clone_size: .
j_call: TRBJ1-6
cdr3_aa: ASSLRETPLH

v_call: TRBV11-2
clone_size: once
j_call: TRBJ2-7
cdr3_aa: ASSFAGTAYEQY

v_call: TRBV19
clone_size: .
j_call: TRBJ1-5
cdr3_aa: ASRTLPLSNQPQH

v_call: TRBV29-1
clone_size: .
j_call: TRBJ1-1
cdr3_aa: SVGQVNTEAF

v_call: TRBV19
clone_size: .
j_call: TRBJ2-3
cdr3_aa: ASSSRRAGRQGGLDTQY

v_call: TRBV7-9
clone_size: once
j_call: TRBJ2-3
cdr3_aa: ASSPRAGEGTDTQY

v_call: TRBV7-6
clone_size: .
j_call: TRBJ2-5
cdr3_aa: ASSLDSPRGVPETQY

v_call: TRBV19
clone_size: .
j_call: TRBJ1-1
cdr3_aa: ASSIGQFEAF

v_call: TRBV5-1
clone_size: .
j_call: TRBJ2-3
cdr3_aa: ASSPGGHSTDTQY

v_call: TRBV14
clone_size: .
j_call: TRBJ1-6
cdr3_aa: ASSQGRNYNSPLH

v_call: TRBV19
clone_size: .
j_call: TRBJ2-7
cdr3_aa: ASSIQGYEQY

v_call: TRBV6-5
clone_size: .
j_call: TRBJ1-1
cdr3_aa: ASRPHRDSLVAF

v_call: TRBV7-2
clone_size: .
j_call: TRBJ2-7
cdr3_aa: ASSPGLQAYEQY

v_call: TRBV6-6
clone_size: .
j_call: TRBJ1-3
cdr3_aa: ASGRMNGNTIY

v_call: TRBV7-8
clone_size: few
j_call: TRBJ1-5
cdr3_aa: ASSLVRGNQPQH

v_call: TRBV6-5
clone_size: .
j_call: TRBJ1-4
cdr3_aa: ASSYSGSRNEKLF

v_call: TRBV5-1
clone_size: .
j_call: TRBJ2-1
cdr3_aa: ASAWGGSYNEQF

v_call: TRBV19
clone_size: .
j_call: TRBJ2-1
cdr3_aa: ASSIPGGGVNEQF

v_call: TRBV14
clone_size: .
j_call: TRBJ2-3
cdr3_aa: ASSQDRWSGTQY